The entry below gives a single TCR beta chain sequence along with its context. This entry comes from a study of blood T cell repertoires in COVID-19. Methods used by the authors: Reference gene primers were amplified, and this amplification served to estimate nucleated cell counts. Here immunoSEQ multiplex PCR was the method, and the copy in TCRdb shows in-frame clones only, minus some. V and J calls and clone size are as listed in that table; D and trimming were resolved from the DNA. The table lists around 77,000 clones, 82% of them singletons. Trimming took off 4 bases at V and 0 bases at J, with 13 bases between the two ends. The CDR3 has 15 amino acids. Per germline, CDR1 MGHRA and CDR2 YSYEKL.

The V and J genes are TRBV4-1 and TRBJ2-7, with D possibly matching TRBD2 (5 bases). The sample consisted of peripheral blood. This clonotype was sampled from a human donor in a cohort sampled during active COVID-19. The CDR3: CASSPLGSYSYEQYF. Here the CDR3 DNA reads TGCGCCAGCAGCCCGCTGGGGAGTTACTCCTACGAGCAGTACTTC.